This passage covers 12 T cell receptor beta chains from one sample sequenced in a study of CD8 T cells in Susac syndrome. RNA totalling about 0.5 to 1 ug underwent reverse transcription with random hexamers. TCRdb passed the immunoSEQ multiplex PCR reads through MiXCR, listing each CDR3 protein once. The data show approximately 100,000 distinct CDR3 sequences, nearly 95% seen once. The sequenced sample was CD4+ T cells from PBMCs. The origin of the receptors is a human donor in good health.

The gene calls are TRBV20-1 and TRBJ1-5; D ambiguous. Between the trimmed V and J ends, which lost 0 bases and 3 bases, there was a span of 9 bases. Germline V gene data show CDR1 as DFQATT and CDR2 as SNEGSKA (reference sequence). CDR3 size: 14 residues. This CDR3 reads CSARDSRVNQPQHF. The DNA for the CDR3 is TGCAGTGCTAGAGATTCAAGGGTCAATCAGCCCCAGCATTTT.

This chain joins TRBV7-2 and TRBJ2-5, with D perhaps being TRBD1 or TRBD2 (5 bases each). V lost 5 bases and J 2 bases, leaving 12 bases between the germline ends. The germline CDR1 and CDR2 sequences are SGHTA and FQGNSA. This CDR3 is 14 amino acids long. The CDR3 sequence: CASSRGTGQETQYF. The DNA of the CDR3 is TGTGCCAGCAGCCGAGGGACGGGGCAAGAGACCCAGTACTTC.

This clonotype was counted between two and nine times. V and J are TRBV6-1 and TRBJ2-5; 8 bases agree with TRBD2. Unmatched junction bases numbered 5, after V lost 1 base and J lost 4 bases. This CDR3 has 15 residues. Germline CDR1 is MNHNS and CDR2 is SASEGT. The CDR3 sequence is CASSEEREIRETQYF. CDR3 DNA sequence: TGTGCCAGCAGTGAAGAGCGGGAGATTCGAGAGACCCAGTACTTC.

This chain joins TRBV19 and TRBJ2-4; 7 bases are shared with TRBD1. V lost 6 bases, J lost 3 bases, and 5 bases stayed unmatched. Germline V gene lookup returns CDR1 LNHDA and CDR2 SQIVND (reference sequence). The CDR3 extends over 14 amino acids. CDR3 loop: CASSQGVVKNIQYF. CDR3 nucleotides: TGTGCCAGTAGCCAGGGGGTTGTCAAAAACATTCAGTACTTC.

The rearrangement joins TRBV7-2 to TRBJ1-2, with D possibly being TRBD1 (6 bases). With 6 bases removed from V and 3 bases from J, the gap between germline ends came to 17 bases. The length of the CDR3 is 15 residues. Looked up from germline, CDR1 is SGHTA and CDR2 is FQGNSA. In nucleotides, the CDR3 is TGTGCCAGCAGGTCAGGGGTTGGGCAGTACTATGGCTACACCTTC. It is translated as CASRSGVGQYYGYTF. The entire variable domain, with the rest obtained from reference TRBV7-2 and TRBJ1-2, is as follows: GAGVSQSPSNKVTEKGKDVELRCDPISGHTALYWYRQSLGQGLEFLIYFQGNSAPDKSGLPSDRFSAERTGGSVSTLTIQRTQQEDSAVYLCASRSGVGQYYGYTFGSGTRLTVV.

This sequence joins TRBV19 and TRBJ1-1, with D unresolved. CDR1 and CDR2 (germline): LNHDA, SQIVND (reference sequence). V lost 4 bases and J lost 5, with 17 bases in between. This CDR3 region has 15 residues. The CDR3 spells CASSSYGEVRTEAFF. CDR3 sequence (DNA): TGTGCCAGTAGTAGCTACGGGGAAGTACGAACTGAAGCTTTCTTT.

The CDR3 DNA is TGCGCCAGCAGCCCAGCGGTGGGAATTACTAACTATGGCTACACCTTC. This translates into CASSPAVGITNYGYTF. The chain employs TRBV4-3 and TRBJ1-2; D call uncertain. CDR1 LGHNA and CDR2 YSLEER come from the germline V gene. V was trimmed by 4 bases and J by 0 bases, leaving 15 bases between them. The CDR3 has 16 residues.

CDR3 sequence: CASSPRGIAGGGDTQYF. CDR3 in DNA: TGTGCCAGCAGCCCCCGCGGAATAGCGGGAGGGGGAGATACGCAGTATTTT. V usage is TRBV7-3 and J usage is TRBJ2-3; 11 bases map to TRBD2. The CDR3 has 17 amino acids. V shed 5 bases and J 5 bases; nucleotides not matched to a gene: 12. The germline V gene encodes CDR1 SGHTA and CDR2 FQGTGA.

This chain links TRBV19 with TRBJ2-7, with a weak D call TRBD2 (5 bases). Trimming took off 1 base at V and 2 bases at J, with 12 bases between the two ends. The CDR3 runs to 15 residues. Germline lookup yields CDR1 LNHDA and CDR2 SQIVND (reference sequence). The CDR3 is CASSIASAEAYEQYF. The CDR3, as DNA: TGTGCCAGTAGTATAGCGTCGGCGGAGGCCTACGAGCAGTACTTC.

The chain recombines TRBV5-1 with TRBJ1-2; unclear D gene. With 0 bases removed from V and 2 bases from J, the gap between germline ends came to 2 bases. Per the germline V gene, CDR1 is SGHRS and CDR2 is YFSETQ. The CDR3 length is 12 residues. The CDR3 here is CASSLENYGYTF. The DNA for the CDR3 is TGCGCCAGCAGCTTGGAGAACTATGGCTACACCTTC.

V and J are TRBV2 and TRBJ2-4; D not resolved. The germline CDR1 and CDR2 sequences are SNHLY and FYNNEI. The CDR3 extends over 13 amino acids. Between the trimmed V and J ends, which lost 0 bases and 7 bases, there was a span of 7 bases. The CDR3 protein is CASSEALRNIQYF. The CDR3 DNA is TGTGCCAGCAGTGAAGCGCTTCGTAACATTCAGTACTTC.

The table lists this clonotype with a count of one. In nucleotides, the CDR3 is TGTGCCAGCAGCGAAAGGGGGACAGGGCGCGACGAGCAGTACTTC. It yields the protein CASSERGTGRDEQYF. This chain uses TRBV11-1 with TRBJ2-7; 9 bases fit TRBD1. CDR3 length: 15 amino acids. Trimming took 5 bases from V and 5 from J; bases not matched to a gene: 10. The germline CDR1 and CDR2 sequences are SGHAT and FQDESV (reference sequence).